These 13 T cell receptor beta chains were all obtained from the same sample, sequenced in a study of blood T cell repertoires in COVID-19. Profiling relied on immunoSEQ multiplex PCR, and the TCRdb table lists in-frame clones only, not all of them. The data hold roughly 160,000 clones, with 90% to 95% observed a single time. Source material: peripheral blood. The receptor set was obtained from a man aged 45 to 65 with acute or convalescent COVID-19.

This clone was seen a handful of times. This chain uses TRBV6-5 with TRBJ1-5, with 8 bases identical to TRBD1. Trimming cost V 10 bases and J 3 bases; bases outside gene matches: 11. Germline V gene lookup returns CDR1 MNHEY and CDR2 SVGAGI. The CDR3 is 15 amino acids. The CDR3 region is CATVVTRGPNQPQHF. In DNA, the CDR3 is TGTGCCACCGTAGTCACCAGGGGGCCCAATCAGCCCCAGCATTTT.

J is TRBJ1-4 and V is TRBV19, with a possible D match to TRBD1 (5 bases). CDR1 and CDR2 (germline): LNHDA, SQIVND (reference sequence). The CDR3 consists of 14 residues. The V end lost 6 bases, the J end lost 7 bases, and 15 bases lay between the germline ends. The CDR3 reads CASSRGGTAEKLFF. The CDR3 nucleotides read TGTGCCAGTAGCCGTGGGGGGACCGCTGAAAAACTGTTTTTT.

The chain combines TRBV18 with TRBJ1-1; no reliable D call. CDR1 KGHSH and CDR2 LQKENI come from the germline V gene. V dropped 0 bases and J dropped 0 bases, with 5 bases sitting between them. This CDR3 has 14 residues. In DNA, the CDR3 is TGTGCCAGCTCACCACCGTCAGTGAACACTGAAGCTTTCTTT. As protein: CASSPPSVNTEAFF.

V and J are TRBV4-3 and TRBJ1-2; 7 bases are shared with TRBD1. The germline gives CDR1 LGHNA, CDR2 YSLEER. The length of the CDR3 is 13 residues. Trimming at V came to 0 bases and at J to 8 bases, leaving 3 bases not matched to a gene. The CDR3 bases are TGCGCCAGCAGCCAAGAGACAGGGAGGGGCTACACCTTC. Residues: CASSQETGRGYTF.

The CDR3 DNA is TGTGCCTGGACTTTCAGTGGGGCGGGAGGGTTCGGATACGAGCAGTACTTC. Translating it yields CAWTFSGAGGFGYEQYF. The V and J genes are TRBV30 and TRBJ2-7, with 9 bases that match TRBD2. The CDR3 extends over 17 amino acids. CDR1 is GTSNPN and CDR2 is SVGIG in the germline V gene (reference sequence). J gave up 4 bases and V 4 bases, and 17 bases lay outside the gene matches.

The rearrangement links TRBV6-2 or TRBV6-3 to TRBJ2-2, with 9 nucleotides matching TRBD1. This CDR3 region has 15 residues. Germline V CDR1 and CDR2: MNHEY, SVGEGT. V gave up 6 bases and J gave up 3 bases; unmatched junction bases: 5. The CDR3 sequence is CASSQTGGYTGELFF. DNA for the CDR3: TGTGCCAGCAGCCAAACAGGGGGCTACACCGGGGAGCTGTTTTTT.

This clone has just one count. The chain has TRBV18 and TRBJ1-5; D not certain. The CDR3 has 13 residues. V was pared by 5 bases and J by 6 bases, with 11 bases between. Germline V lookup: CDR1 KGHSH, CDR2 LQKENI. The CDR3 sequence is CASSGLEGQPQHF. The CDR3 DNA is TGTGCCAGCTCAGGGCTTGAGGGTCAGCCCCAGCATTTT.

Only one count was recorded for this clone. The gene calls are TRBV28 and TRBJ2-5; 9 bases align to TRBD1. The CDR3 is 15 amino acids. Trimming removed 5 bases from V and 4 bases from J; junction bases left unmatched: 8. Germline CDR1 reads MDHEN; CDR2 reads SYDVKM. CDR3 sequence: CASSPRQGGRETQYF. In DNA form, the CDR3 reads TGTGCCAGCAGTCCGCGACAGGGGGGTCGAGAGACCCAGTACTTC.

The chain couples TRBV27 to TRBJ2-7; D may be TRBD2 (6 bases). This CDR3 spans 14 amino acids. With 5 bases removed from V and 2 bases from J, the gap between germline ends came to 13 bases. Per the germline V gene, CDR1 is MNHEY and CDR2 is SMNVEV (reference sequence). CDR3 nucleotides: TGTGCCAGCAGTCCGACTAGGGCTCCCTACGAGCAGTACTTC. Protein sequence: CASSPTRAPYEQYF.

J is TRBJ1-3 and V is TRBV19; TRBD1 matches at 8 bases. Germline values: CDR1 LNHDA, CDR2 SQIVND (reference sequence). The CDR3 spans 15 residues. With 5 bases clipped from V and 3 bases from J, the junction kept 6 bases outside the gene matches. The CDR3 nucleotides read TGTGCCAGTAGTCTTGACAGGGGTTATGGAAACACCATATATTTT. Protein sequence: CASSLDRGYGNTIYF.

The chain joins TRBV6-6 to TRBJ1-5; 7 bases line up with TRBD1. The germline V gene has CDR1 MNHNY and CDR2 SVGAGI (reference sequence). This CDR3 is 14 amino acids long. Trimming at V came to 6 bases and at J to 3 bases, leaving 5 bases not matched to a gene. CDR3 in amino acids: CASRRGTDNQPQHF. CDR3 sequence (DNA): TGTGCCAGCAGACGGGGGACAGACAATCAGCCCCAGCATTTT.

This clone was found a few times. This CDR3 reads CASSLQGVDTEAFF. The CDR3 DNA reads as TGTGCCAGCAGCTTACAGGGGGTGGACACTGAAGCTTTCTTT. The chain couples TRBV7-2 to TRBJ1-1, with TRBD1 matching 7 bases. The CDR3 length is 14 residues. Germline V gene sequence: CDR1 SGHTA, CDR2 FQGNSA. V dropped 2 bases and J dropped 3; count of bases not matched to a gene: 3.

J is TRBJ1-5 and V is TRBV19, with D perhaps TRBD1 (5 bases). The CDR3 consists of 13 residues. Germline V gene sequence: CDR1 LNHDA, CDR2 SQIVND (reference sequence). Trimming cost V 3 bases and J 3 bases, with 6 bases left between them. The CDR3, as DNA: TGTGCCAGTAGTATGGACAACAATCAGCCCCAGCATTTT. Protein: CASSMDNNQPQHF.